A single sample gave rise to the 19 T cell receptor beta chains below, sequenced in a study of blood T cells in healthy people across ages. The authors ran a second PCR of 7 to 11 cycles using a sample-barcoded 5' primer and a J-beta primer mix. TCRdb fed the 5' RACE reads into MiXCR, producing one record per CDR3 protein. The sample carries 600,000 to 650,000 distinct CDR3 sequences, about 53% recorded once. The source material was blood. These receptors came from a man between 60 and 70 years old in good health.

The rearrangement joins TRBV4-2 to TRBJ1-2; D is unresolved. The germline V and J ends were trimmed by 0 bases and 2 bases, with 7 bases remaining between them. The CDR3 totals 14 residues. Germline V CDR1 and CDR2: LGHNA, YNFKEQ. The CDR3: CASSQEYRNYGYTF. In nucleotides, the CDR3 is TGTGCCAGCAGCCAAGAGTACAGAAACTATGGCTACACCTTC.

This clonotype occurred once. V gene TRBV5-1 combines with J gene TRBJ1-2; D is perhaps TRBD1 (5 bases). This CDR3 region has 15 residues. Trimming took 4 bases from V and 1 from J, leaving 14 bases between them. CDR1 is SGHRS and CDR2 is YFSETQ in the germline V gene. The CDR3 loop is CASSRSGTDNYGYTF. DNA of the CDR3: TGCGCCAGCAGCCGATCCGGGACCGATAACTATGGCTACACCTTC.

On this clonotype itself: One end of the junction does not line up with germline, which may come from a read error. V is TRBV25-1 and J is TRBJ2-3; the match to TRBD1 covers 9 bases. The CDR3 has 16 amino acids. Per the germline V gene, CDR1 is MGHDK and CDR2 is SYGVNS. In DNA form, the CDR3 reads TGTGCCTGCAGTGAATCCGGGACAGGGAAGACAGATACGCAGTATTTT. Translation gives CACSESGTGKTDTQYF.

The V gene is TRBV10-3, the J gene TRBJ2-7, with 9 nucleotides matching TRBD1. Germline assignment: CDR1 ENHRY and CDR2 SYGVKD. The CDR3 is 17 amino acids. V dropped 0 bases and J dropped 2; count of bases not matched to a gene: 8. CDR3 residues: CAISESKVGTGTYEQYF. The CDR3 nucleotides are TGTGCCATCAGTGAGTCGAAGGTTGGGACAGGGACCTACGAGCAGTACTTC.

The gene calls are TRBV5-1 and TRBJ2-5, with 8 positions matching TRBD1. J gave up 5 bases and V 4 bases, and 10 bases lay outside the gene matches. CDR1 and CDR2 (germline): SGHRS, YFSETQ. The CDR3 spans 15 residues. CDR3 residues: CASSLEDRVWETQYF. The CDR3 nucleotides read TGCGCCAGCAGCCTGGAGGACAGGGTATGGGAGACCCAGTACTTC.

This sequence joins TRBV20-1 and TRBJ2-7; D remains unclear. Germline V gene lookup returns CDR1 DFQATT and CDR2 SNEGSKA (reference sequence). The V end was cut by 1 base, the J end by 0 bases, with 10 bases between. The CDR3 totals 14 residues. CDR3 sequence: CSARGADSSYEQYF. The CDR3 region has the DNA TGCAGTGCTAGAGGCGCGGATAGCTCCTACGAGCAGTACTTC.

The chain has TRBV28 and TRBJ2-4, with D possibly being TRBD2 (5 bases). Trimming took 0 bases from V and 0 from J, leaving 18 bases between them. The CDR3 has 19 amino acids. The germline CDR1 and CDR2 sequences are MDHEN and SYDVKM. In DNA, the CDR3 is TGTGCCAGCAGTTTATGGTCCATTCGGGTGCGGGTAGCCAAAAACATTCAGTACTTC. It specifies CASSLWSIRVRVAKNIQYF.

The V and J genes are TRBV20-1 and TRBJ2-1; TRBD2 is a possible D gene (5 bases). This CDR3 spans 11 amino acids. The V and J ends lost 8 bases and 5 bases respectively, with 10 bases between them. The germline V gene has CDR1 DFQATT and CDR2 SNEGSKA (reference sequence). The CDR3 DNA reads TGCAGTTGTATGAGGGACAATGAGCAGTTCTTC. It codes for CSCMRDNEQFF.

V gene TRBV6-6 combines with J gene TRBJ1-2; 9 bases are a match to TRBD1. V was clipped by 2 bases and J by 8 bases; unmatched bases: 12. CDR3 size: 16 residues. Germline V lookup: CDR1 MNHNY, CDR2 SVGAGI (reference sequence). CDR3 sequence: CASSYGTPGQGYGYTF. In DNA form, the CDR3 reads TGTGCCAGCAGTTACGGAACCCCGGGACAGGGTTACGGCTACACCTTC.

This chain joins TRBV27 and TRBJ1-2; D remains ambiguous. The CDR3 runs to 12 residues. The V end lost 10 bases, the J end lost 8 bases, and 17 bases lay between the germline ends. CDR1 and CDR2 from the germline V gene are MNHEY and SMNVEV (reference sequence). Here the CDR3 DNA reads TGTGCCACCAGAACCCGGGGTTGGGGCTACACCTTC. It translates to CATRTRGWGYTF.

The rearrangement uses TRBV20-1 and TRBJ1-1; D is ambiguous. The V and J ends lost 5 bases and 1 base respectively, with 11 bases between them. The CDR3 is 13 amino acids. Germline CDR1 DFQATT, CDR2 SNEGSKA (reference sequence). CDR3 protein: CSADPTTNTEAFF. The CDR3 DNA follows: TGCAGTGCTGACCCCACCACGAACACTGAAGCTTTCTTT.

The CDR3: CASSLDAYGEQFF. CDR3 coding DNA: TGTGCCAGCAGCTTGGACGCCTACGGTGAGCAGTTCTTC. The chain uses TRBV7-9 and TRBJ2-1; D remains unclear. This CDR3 has 13 residues. Trimming removed 3 bases at V and 9 bases at J, with 12 bases between. Germline CDR1 is SEHNR and CDR2 is FQNEAQ (reference sequence).

V is TRBV7-2 and J is TRBJ2-3; 8 positions match TRBD1. CDR1 is SGHTA, CDR2 FQGNSA, per germline. V lost 4 bases, J lost 2 bases, and 5 bases stayed unmatched. The CDR3 runs to 15 residues. The CDR3 DNA sequence: TGTGCCAGCAGCTGGACAGGGCGCGACACAGATACGCAGTATTTT. Translated, it gives CASSWTGRDTDTQYF.

The rearrangement uses TRBV25-1 and TRBJ2-5; a weak D match, TRBD2 (6 bases). With the DNA end fitting TRBJ2-4 better, the J assignment may be wrong. This CDR3 has 12 amino acids. Germline lookup yields CDR1 MGHDK and CDR2 SYGVNS. The DNA for the CDR3 is TGTGCCACCGGGGGTGTGGTGGACATTCAGTACTTC. It translates to CATGGVVDIQYF.

The chain uses TRBV20-1 and TRBJ1-2, with D possibly matching TRBD1 (5 bases). With 3 bases removed from V and 6 bases from J, the gap between germline ends came to 11 bases. Germline values: CDR1 DFQATT, CDR2 SNEGSKA (reference sequence). The CDR3 consists of 12 residues. This CDR3 is CSASQGGDGYTF. In nucleotides, the CDR3 is TGCAGTGCTAGCCAGGGCGGAGATGGCTACACCTTC.

This chain joins TRBV7-8 and TRBJ2-4; the D gene is possibly TRBD1 (5 bases). The end of the DNA is better explained by TRBJ2-7, so the J call may be wrong. The germline CDR1 and CDR2 sequences are SGHVS and FQNEAQ. The CDR3 runs to 15 residues. DNA of the CDR3: TGTGCCAGCAGCTTAGGGAGACAGATCTCCTACGAGCAGTACTTC. Translation: CASSLGRQISYEQYF.

This clonotype was detected only a few times. This chain links TRBV7-2 with TRBJ2-1; TRBD2 agrees at 9 bases. The V gene end was trimmed by 3 bases and the J gene end by 7 bases; junction bases not matched to a gene: 7. The germline V gene encodes CDR1 SGHTA and CDR2 FQGNSA. This CDR3 has 15 residues. This CDR3 is CASSLGGGATNEQFF. In DNA form, the CDR3 reads TGTGCCAGCAGCTTGGGCGGGGGGGCCACGAATGAGCAGTTCTTC.

The chain recombines TRBV20-1 with TRBJ2-5, with D unclear. V lost 3 bases to trimming and J lost 4 bases, with 12 bases between them. The CDR3 consists of 13 residues. CDR1 and CDR2 from the germline V gene are DFQATT and SNEGSKA (reference sequence). The CDR3 loop is CSARGPLGETQYF. The CDR3 nucleotides read TGCAGTGCTAGGGGTCCCCTAGGAGAGACCCAGTACTTC.

A few counts support this clonotype. This chain links TRBV11-2 with TRBJ2-5; D unresolved. The V and J ends lost 7 bases and 5 bases respectively, with 11 bases between them. Germline-derived CDR1 and CDR2 are SGHAT and FQNNGV. This CDR3 is 12 amino acids long. The CDR3 sequence: CASTLFPETQYF. DNA of the CDR3: TGTGCCAGCACCTTGTTCCCGGAGACCCAGTACTTC.